The sequence of this TCR beta chain was determined in a study of T cells expressing NK-cell markers. The length of the CDR3 is 13 residues. Germline CDR1 reads SGHVS; CDR2 reads FNYEAQ. Findings and caveats of the study: In roughly six donors, dominant NKG2C+ clonotypes were roughly 1.0-8% of CD8+ T cells.

On this clonotype: The target antigen is unknown.

No DNA is given; TCRdb re-called the 5' RACE reads and lists each CDR3 protein once. The sample's table shows over 250,000 distinct CDR3 sequences. J is TRBJ1-6 and V is TRBV7-6. The sample comprised blood T cells: a sorted CD56 or NKG2C T cell subset, CD4+ or CD8+ T cells, or bulk PBMC T cells (not recorded which). The sequence came from a woman aged 18-70 years in good health. The CDR3 sequence is CASSFSGYSPLHF.